A selection of T cell receptor beta chains follows, all from one sample in a study of blood T cell repertoires in COVID-19. Method: immunoSEQ multiplex PCR; TCRdb's copy keeps in-frame clones and lacks some. This table has under 350,000 clones, roughly 91% appearing once. The sequencing sample was made of peripheral blood. These receptors came from a man in his forties with acute or convalescent COVID-19. CDR3s include the opening cysteine and the closing phenylalanine or tryptophan. The order of the fields is V gene, clone size, J gene, CDR3 protein. Not all rows give a size; the values are once, few, many and, for expanded clones, a class.

V gene: TRBV14; clone size: NA; J gene: TRBJ1-5; CDR3 protein: CASSERGGNQPQHF
V gene: TRBV5-1; clone size: NA; J gene: TRBJ1-1; CDR3 protein: CASSLASAGANTEAFF
V gene: TRBV2; clone size: NA; J gene: TRBJ1-5; CDR3 protein: CASSEYPGFQPQHF
V gene: TRBV19; clone size: NA; J gene: TRBJ1-5; CDR3 protein: CASNYGTRSNQPQHF
V gene: TRBV2; clone size: NA; J gene: TRBJ1-1; CDR3 protein: CASSSGGASEAFF
V gene: TRBV7-2; clone size: once; J gene: TRBJ1-3; CDR3 protein: CASSLGAPGDGNTIYF
V gene: TRBV2; clone size: NA; J gene: TRBJ1-4; CDR3 protein: CASSSWEAADPVNEKLFF
V gene: TRBV29-1; clone size: once; J gene: TRBJ1-1; CDR3 protein: CSVANTEAFF
V gene: TRBV7-2; clone size: NA; J gene: TRBJ1-2; CDR3 protein: CASSPGTGGAYGYTF
V gene: TRBV7-9; clone size: NA; J gene: TRBJ2-7; CDR3 protein: CASSSRFGDRGYEQYF
V gene: TRBV10-3; clone size: NA; J gene: TRBJ1-4; CDR3 protein: CAISESTGTGSGNEKLFF
V gene: TRBV12-5; clone size: NA; J gene: TRBJ1-1; CDR3 protein: CASDSRGGNTEAFF
V gene: TRBV5-1; clone size: few; J gene: TRBJ1-4; CDR3 protein: CASSLDRGNEKLFF
V gene: TRBV29-1; clone size: NA; J gene: TRBJ2-1; CDR3 protein: CSVRGLANNEQFF
V gene: TRBV24-1; clone size: NA; J gene: TRBJ1-5; CDR3 protein: CATGETGSHQPQHF
V gene: TRBV25-1; clone size: NA; J gene: TRBJ1-2; CDR3 protein: CASSEYRRGYTF
V gene: TRBV10-3; clone size: NA; J gene: TRBJ2-2; CDR3 protein: CAISGITTGAGGELFF
V gene: TRBV5-1; clone size: once; J gene: TRBJ1-2; CDR3 protein: CASSLSRTQATIYGYTF
V gene: TRBV7-2; clone size: NA; J gene: TRBJ1-2; CDR3 protein: CASSLRSFGGYTF
V gene: TRBV5-1; clone size: NA; J gene: TRBJ2-7; CDR3 protein: CASSSAGRTPYEQYF
V gene: TRBV2; clone size: NA; J gene: TRBJ2-1; CDR3 protein: CASMSQGANNEQFF
V gene: TRBV30; clone size: NA; J gene: TRBJ1-6; CDR3 protein: CAWSVGGAVYSPLHF
V gene: TRBV6-5; clone size: NA; J gene: TRBJ2-3; CDR3 protein: CASSSDRPFGTDTQYF
V gene: TRBV5-1; clone size: once; J gene: TRBJ1-1; CDR3 protein: CASSPSTGWDTEAFF
V gene: TRBV6-1; clone size: NA; J gene: TRBJ2-1; CDR3 protein: CASSERGGYYNEQFF
V gene: TRBV27; clone size: NA; J gene: TRBJ1-2; CDR3 protein: CASSTIPLGTGNYGYTF
V gene: TRBV2; clone size: NA; J gene: TRBJ1-2; CDR3 protein: CASSGEKNPNYGYTF
V gene: TRBV9; clone size: NA; J gene: TRBJ1-1; CDR3 protein: CASSSPAGGPRTEAFF
V gene: TRBV5-1; clone size: NA; J gene: TRBJ2-2; CDR3 protein: CASSSTMTGRSTGELFF
V gene: TRBV7-9; clone size: NA; J gene: TRBJ1-5; CDR3 protein: CASSGSGQGDQPQHF
V gene: TRBV5-1; clone size: NA; J gene: TRBJ1-1; CDR3 protein: CASYSRGLGHTEAFF
V gene: TRBV10-2; clone size: NA; J gene: TRBJ1-6; CDR3 protein: CASSDELFTTLHF
V gene: TRBV29-1; clone size: NA; J gene: TRBJ1-1; CDR3 protein: CSAQTVLGTEAFF
V gene: TRBV5-1; clone size: NA; J gene: TRBJ1-2; CDR3 protein: CASSAGDGYTF
V gene: TRBV15; clone size: NA; J gene: TRBJ1-2; CDR3 protein: CATSRPGQASRFGYTF
V gene: TRBV7-9; clone size: NA; J gene: TRBJ1-4; CDR3 protein: CASSFFTGGVEKLFF
V gene: TRBV9; clone size: NA; J gene: TRBJ1-2; CDR3 protein: CASSVSQAAYGYTF
V gene: TRBV7-8; clone size: NA; J gene: TRBJ1-1; CDR3 protein: CASSLAQGAGTEAFF
V gene: TRBV28; clone size: once; J gene: TRBJ2-7; CDR3 protein: CASSSQGNGLYEQYF
V gene: TRBV3-1/TRBV3-2; clone size: NA; J gene: TRBJ2-2; CDR3 protein: CASSQIDRSNTGELFF